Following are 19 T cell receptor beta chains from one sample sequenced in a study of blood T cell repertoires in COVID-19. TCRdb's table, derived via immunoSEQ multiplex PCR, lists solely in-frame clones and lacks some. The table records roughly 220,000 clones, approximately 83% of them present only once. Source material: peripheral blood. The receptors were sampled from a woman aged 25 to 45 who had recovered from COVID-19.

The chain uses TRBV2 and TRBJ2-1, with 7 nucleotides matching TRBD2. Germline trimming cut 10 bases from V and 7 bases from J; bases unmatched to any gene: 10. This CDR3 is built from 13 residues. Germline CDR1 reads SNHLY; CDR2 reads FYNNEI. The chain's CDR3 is CATKSGTGNEQFF. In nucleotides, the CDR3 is TGTGCCACTAAGAGCGGGACGGGGAATGAGCAGTTCTTC.

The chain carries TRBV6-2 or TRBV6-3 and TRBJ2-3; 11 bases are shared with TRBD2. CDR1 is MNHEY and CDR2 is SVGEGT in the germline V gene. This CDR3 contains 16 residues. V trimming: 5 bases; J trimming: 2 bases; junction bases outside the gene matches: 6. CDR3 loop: CASSTGTSGITDTQYF. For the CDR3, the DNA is TGTGCCAGCAGTACTGGGACTAGCGGAATCACAGATACGCAGTATTTT.

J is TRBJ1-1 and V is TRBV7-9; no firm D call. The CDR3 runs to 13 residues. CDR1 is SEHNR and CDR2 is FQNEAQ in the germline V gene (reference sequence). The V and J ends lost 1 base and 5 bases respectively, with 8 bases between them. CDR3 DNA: TGTGCCAGCAGCTTAGGGGAGGGAACTGAAGCTTTCTTT. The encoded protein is CASSLGEGTEAFF. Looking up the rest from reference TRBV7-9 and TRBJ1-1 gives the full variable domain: DTGVSQNPRHKITKRGQNVTFRCDPISEHNRLYWYRQTLGQGPEFLTYFQNEAQLEKSRLLSDRFSAERPKGSFSTLEIQRTEQGDSAMYLCASSLGEGTEAFFGQGTRLTVV.

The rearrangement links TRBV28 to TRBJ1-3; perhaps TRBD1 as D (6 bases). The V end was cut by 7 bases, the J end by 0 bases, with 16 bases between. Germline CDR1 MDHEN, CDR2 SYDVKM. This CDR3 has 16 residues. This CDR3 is CASTTGQRYSGNTIYF. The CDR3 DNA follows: TGTGCCAGCACAACAGGGCAGAGATACTCTGGAAACACCATATATTTT.

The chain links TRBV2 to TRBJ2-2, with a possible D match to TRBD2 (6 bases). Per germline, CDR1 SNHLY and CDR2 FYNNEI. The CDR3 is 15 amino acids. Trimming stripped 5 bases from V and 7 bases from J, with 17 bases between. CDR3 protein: CASSRLRGLHGELFF. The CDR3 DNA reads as TGTGCCAGCAGTCGACTTAGGGGACTCCACGGGGAGCTGTTTTTT. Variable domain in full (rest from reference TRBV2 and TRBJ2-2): EPEVTQTPSHQVTQMGQEVILRCVPISNHLYFYWYRQILGQKVEFLVSFYNNEISEKSEIFDDQFSVERPDGSNFTLKIRSTKLEDSAMYFCASSRLRGLHGELFFGEGSRLTVL.

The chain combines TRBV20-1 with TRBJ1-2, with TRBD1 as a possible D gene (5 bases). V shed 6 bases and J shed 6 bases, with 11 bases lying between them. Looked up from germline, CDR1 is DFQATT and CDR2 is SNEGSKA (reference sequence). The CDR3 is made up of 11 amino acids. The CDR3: CSARTSDGYTF. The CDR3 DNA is TGCAGTGCCCGGACAAGTGATGGCTACACCTTC.

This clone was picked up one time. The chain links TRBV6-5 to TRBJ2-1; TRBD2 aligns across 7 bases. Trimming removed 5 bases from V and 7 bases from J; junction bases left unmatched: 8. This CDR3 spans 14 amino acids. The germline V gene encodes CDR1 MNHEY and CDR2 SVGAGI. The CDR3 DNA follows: TGTGCCAGCAGTCCCTGGCGGGGGAATAATGAGCAGTTCTTC. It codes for CASSPWRGNNEQFF.

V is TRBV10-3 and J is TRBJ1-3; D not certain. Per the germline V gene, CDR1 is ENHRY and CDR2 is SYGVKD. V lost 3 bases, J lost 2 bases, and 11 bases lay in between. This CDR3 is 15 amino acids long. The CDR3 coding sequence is TGTGCCATCAGTGACGAGAGGCTCACTGGAAACACCATATATTTT. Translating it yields CAISDERLTGNTIYF.

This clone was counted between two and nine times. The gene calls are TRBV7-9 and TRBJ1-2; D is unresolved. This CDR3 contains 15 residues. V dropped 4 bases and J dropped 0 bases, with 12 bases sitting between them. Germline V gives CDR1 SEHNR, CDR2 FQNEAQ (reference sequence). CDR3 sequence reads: CASSSPGTANYGYTF. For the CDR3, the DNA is TGTGCCAGCAGCTCACCAGGTACTGCTAACTATGGCTACACCTTC. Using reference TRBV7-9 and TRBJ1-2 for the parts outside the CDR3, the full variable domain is DTGVSQNPRHKITKRGQNVTFRCDPISEHNRLYWYRQTLGQGPEFLTYFQNEAQLEKSRLLSDRFSAERPKGSFSTLEIQRTEQGDSAMYLCASSSPGTANYGYTFGSGTRLTVV.

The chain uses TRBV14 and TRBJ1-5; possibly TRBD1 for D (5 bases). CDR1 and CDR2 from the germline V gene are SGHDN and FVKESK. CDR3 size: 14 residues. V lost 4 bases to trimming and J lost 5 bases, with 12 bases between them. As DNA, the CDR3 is TGTGCCAGCAGCCGGGACTTTTTGGATCAGCCCCAGCATTTT. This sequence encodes CASSRDFLDQPQHF.

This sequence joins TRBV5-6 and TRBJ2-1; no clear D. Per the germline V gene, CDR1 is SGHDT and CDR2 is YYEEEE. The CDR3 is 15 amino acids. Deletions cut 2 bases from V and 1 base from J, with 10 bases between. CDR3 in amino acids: CASSFLRESYNEQFF. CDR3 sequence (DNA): TGTGCCAGCAGCTTTCTCCGCGAATCCTACAATGAGCAGTTCTTC.

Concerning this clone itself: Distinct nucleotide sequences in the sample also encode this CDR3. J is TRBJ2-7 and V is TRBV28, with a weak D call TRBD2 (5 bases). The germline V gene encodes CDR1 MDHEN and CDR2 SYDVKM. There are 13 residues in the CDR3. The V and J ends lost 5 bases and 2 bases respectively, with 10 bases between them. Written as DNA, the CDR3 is TGTGCCAGCAGTCGGACGGGGACCTACGAGCAGTACTTC. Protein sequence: CASSRTGTYEQYF.

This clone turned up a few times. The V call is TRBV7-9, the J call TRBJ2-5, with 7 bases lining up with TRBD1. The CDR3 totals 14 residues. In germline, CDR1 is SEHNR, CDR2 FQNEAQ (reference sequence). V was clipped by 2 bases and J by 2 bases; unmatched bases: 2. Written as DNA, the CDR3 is TGTGCCAGCAGCTTAAAGGGACAGCAAGAGACCCAGTACTTC. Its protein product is CASSLKGQQETQYF.

The CDR3 sequence is CAISRGKGETQYF. CDR3 sequence (DNA): TGTGCCATCTCGCGGGGGAAGGGAGAGACCCAGTACTTC. The rearrangement links TRBV10-3 to TRBJ2-5; TRBD2 agrees at 7 bases. Germline CDR1 reads ENHRY; CDR2 reads SYGVKD. The CDR3 sequence is 13 residues long. V lost 8 bases and J lost 4; bases outside the gene matches: 7.

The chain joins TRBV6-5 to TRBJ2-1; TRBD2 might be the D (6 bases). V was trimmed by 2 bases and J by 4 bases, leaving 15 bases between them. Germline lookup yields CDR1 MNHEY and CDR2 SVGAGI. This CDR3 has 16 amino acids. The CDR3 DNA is TGTGCCAGCAGTTACATAGCGGACCTTACTTACAATGAGCAGTTCTTC. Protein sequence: CASSYIADLTYNEQFF.

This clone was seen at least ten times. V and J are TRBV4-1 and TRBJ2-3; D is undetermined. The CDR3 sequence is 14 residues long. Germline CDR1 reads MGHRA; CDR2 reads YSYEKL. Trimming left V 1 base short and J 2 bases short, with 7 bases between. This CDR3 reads CASSQAPFTDTQYF. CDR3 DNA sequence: TGCGCCAGCAGCCAAGCCCCGTTCACAGATACGCAGTATTTT.

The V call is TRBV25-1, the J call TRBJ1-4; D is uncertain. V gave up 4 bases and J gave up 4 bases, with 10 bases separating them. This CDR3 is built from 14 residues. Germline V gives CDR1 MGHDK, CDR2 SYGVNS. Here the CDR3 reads CASSASGINEKLFF. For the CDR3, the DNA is TGTGCCAGCAGTGCCTCGGGAATTAATGAAAAACTGTTTTTT.

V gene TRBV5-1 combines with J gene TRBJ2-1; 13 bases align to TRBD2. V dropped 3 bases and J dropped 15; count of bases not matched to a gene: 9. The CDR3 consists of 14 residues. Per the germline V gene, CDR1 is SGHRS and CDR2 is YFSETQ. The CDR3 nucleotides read TGCGCCAGCAGCTCCGGGACTAGCGGGACTCCAGTGTTCTTC. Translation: CASSSGTSGTPVFF.

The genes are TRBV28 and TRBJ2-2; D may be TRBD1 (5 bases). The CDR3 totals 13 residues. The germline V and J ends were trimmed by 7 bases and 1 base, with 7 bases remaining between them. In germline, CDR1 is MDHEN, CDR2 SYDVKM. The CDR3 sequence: CASTDKNTGELFF. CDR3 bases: TGTGCCAGCACGGACAAGAACACCGGGGAGCTGTTTTTT.